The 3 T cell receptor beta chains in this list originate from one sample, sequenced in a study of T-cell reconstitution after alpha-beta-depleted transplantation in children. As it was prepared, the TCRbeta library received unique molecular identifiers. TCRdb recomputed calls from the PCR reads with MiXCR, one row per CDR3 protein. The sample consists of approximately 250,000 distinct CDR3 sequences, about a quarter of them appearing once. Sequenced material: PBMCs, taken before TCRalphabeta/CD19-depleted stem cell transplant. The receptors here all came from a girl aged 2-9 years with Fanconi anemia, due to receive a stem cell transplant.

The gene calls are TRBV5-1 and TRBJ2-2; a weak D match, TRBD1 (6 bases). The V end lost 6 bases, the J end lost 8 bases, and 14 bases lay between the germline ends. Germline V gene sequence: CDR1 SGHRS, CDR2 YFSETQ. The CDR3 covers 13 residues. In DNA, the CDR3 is TGCGCCAGCAAGCGGACAGAAAATGGGGAGCTGTTTTTT. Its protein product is CASKRTENGELFF.

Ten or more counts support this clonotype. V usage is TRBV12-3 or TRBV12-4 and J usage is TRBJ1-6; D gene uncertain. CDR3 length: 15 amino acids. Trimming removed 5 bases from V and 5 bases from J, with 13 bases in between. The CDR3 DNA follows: TGTGCCAGCAGTGCGGAGCGAGCAGATAATTCACCCCTCCACTTT. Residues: CASSAERADNSPLHF.

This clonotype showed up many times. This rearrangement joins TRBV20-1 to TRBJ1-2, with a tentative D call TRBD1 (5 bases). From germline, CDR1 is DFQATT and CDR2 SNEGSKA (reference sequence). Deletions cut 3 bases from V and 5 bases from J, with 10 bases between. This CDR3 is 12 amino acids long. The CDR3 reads CSARLEGYGYTF. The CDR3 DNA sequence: TGCAGTGCTAGGTTGGAGGGGTATGGCTACACCTTC.